This TCR beta chain was found in a study of shared clonotypes between healthy human individuals. Study context: Every donor yielded three CD4 naive, three CD4 memory, two CD8 naive and one CD8 memory plate.

Notes on the study in general: Read depth was anticipated to influence clonotype sharing among donors.

It was around 220 ng DNA, 25,000 to 35,000 T cell genomes, that sorted-subset replicate PCRs used. The protocol was immunoSEQ multiplex PCR, while the TCRdb copy is restricted to in-frame clones and leaves out a portion. The table includes approximately 340,000 clones, 70% to 75% detected once. This CDR3 is 16 amino acids long. V shed 0 bases and J shed 4 bases, with 13 bases lying between them. A remark on this clone: Its cognate antigen is unknown.

Material for sequencing was memory CD4+ T cells sorted from blood. Subset meaning: CD45RA-negative fraction. The gene calls are TRBV23-1 and TRBJ1-5; D not certain. TRBV23-1 falls under the ORF class, with uncertain function. This clonotype was obtained from a man in his thirties or forties in good health. DNA of the CDR3: TGCGCCAGCAGTCAATCGGACGGCAGGTCTAATCAGCCCCAGCATTTT. Amino acid sequence: CASSQSDGRSNQPQHF.